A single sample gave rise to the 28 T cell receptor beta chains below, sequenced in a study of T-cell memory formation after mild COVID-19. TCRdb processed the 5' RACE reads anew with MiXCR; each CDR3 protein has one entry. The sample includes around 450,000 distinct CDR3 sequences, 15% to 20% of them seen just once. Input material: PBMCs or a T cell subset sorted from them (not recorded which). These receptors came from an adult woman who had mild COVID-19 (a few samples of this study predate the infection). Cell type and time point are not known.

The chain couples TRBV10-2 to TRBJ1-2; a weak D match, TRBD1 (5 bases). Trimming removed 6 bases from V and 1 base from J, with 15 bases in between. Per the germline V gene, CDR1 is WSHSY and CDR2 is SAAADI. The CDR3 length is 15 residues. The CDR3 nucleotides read TGCGCCAGCAGGCGTAACGGGGGAGATAACTATGGCTACACCTTC. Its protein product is CASRRNGGDNYGYTF.

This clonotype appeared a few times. Here the CDR3 DNA reads TGTGCCAGTAAGACTAGCGGAGTTACCTACGAGCAGTACTTC. Encoded protein: CASKTSGVTYEQYF. V usage is TRBV28 and J usage is TRBJ2-7, with 9 nucleotides matching TRBD2. Germline-derived CDR1 and CDR2 are MDHEN and SYDVKM. The CDR3 spans 14 residues. After removal of 9 bases from V and 2 bases from J, the junction contained 8 bases not matched to a gene. Full variable domain (outside the CDR3, taken from reference TRBV28 and TRBJ2-7): DVKVTQSSRYLVKRTGEKVFLECVQDMDHENMFWYRQDPGLGLRLIYFSYDVKMKEKGDIPEGYSVSREKKERFSLILESASTNQTSMYLCASKTSGVTYEQYFGPGTRLTVT.

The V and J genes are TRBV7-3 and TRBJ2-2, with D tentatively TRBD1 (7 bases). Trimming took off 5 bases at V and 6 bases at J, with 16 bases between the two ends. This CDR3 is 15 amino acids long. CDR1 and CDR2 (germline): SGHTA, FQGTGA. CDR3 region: CASSPYQGGSGELFF. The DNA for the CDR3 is TGTGCCAGCAGCCCTTACCAGGGGGGCTCCGGGGAGCTGTTTTTT.

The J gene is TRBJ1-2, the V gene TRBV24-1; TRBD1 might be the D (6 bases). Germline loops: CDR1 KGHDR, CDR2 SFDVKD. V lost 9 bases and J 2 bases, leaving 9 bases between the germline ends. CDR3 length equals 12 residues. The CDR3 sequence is CATFGQNYGYTF. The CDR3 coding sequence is TGTGCCACCTTCGGACAGAACTATGGCTACACCTTC.

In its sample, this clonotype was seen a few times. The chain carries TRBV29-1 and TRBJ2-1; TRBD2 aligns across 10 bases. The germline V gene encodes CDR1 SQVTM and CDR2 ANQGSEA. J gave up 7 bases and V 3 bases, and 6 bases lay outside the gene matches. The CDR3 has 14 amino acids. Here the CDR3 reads CSVDASSGRNEQFF. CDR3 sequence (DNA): TGCAGCGTTGATGCAAGTAGCGGGAGGAATGAGCAGTTCTTC.

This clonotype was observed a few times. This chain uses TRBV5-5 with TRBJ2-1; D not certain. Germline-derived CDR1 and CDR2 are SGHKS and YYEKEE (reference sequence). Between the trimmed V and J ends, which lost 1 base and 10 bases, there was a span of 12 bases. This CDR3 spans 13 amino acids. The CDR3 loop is CASSLLRGGEQFF. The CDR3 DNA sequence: TGTGCCAGCAGCTTGTTACGAGGCGGAGAGCAGTTCTTC.

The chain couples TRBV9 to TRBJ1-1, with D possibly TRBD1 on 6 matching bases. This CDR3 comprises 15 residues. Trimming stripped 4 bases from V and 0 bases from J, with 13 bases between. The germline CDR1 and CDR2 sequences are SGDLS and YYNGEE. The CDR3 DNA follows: TGTGCCAGCAGCATCGATACAGGGATGAACACTGAAGCTTTCTTT. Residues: CASSIDTGMNTEAFF.

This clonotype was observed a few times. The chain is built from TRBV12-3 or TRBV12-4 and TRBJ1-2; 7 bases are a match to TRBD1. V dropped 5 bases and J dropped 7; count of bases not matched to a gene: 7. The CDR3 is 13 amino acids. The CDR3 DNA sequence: TGTGCCAGCAGTCCCGGAGCAGGGGGTGGCTACACCTTC. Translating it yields CASSPGAGGGYTF.

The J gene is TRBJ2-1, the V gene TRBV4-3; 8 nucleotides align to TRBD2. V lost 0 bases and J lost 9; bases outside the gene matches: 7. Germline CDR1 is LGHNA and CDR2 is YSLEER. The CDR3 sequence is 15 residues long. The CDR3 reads CASSQDPVSGIEQFF. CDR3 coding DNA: TGCGCCAGCAGCCAAGATCCTGTTAGCGGGATTGAGCAGTTCTTC.

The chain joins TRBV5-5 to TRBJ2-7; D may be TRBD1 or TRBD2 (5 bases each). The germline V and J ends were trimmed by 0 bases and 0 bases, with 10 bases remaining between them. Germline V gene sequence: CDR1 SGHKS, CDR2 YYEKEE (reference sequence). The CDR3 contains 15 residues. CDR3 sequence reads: CASSLEEGLSYEQYF. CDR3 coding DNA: TGTGCCAGCAGCTTGGAAGAGGGGCTCTCCTACGAGCAGTACTTC.

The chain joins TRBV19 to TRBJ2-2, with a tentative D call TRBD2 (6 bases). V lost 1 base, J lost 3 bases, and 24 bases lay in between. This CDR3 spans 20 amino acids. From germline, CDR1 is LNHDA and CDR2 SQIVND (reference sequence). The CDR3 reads CASSIGLFGSSQFDTGELFF. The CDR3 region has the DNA TGTGCCAGTAGTATAGGGCTGTTCGGGAGTAGCCAGTTCGACACCGGGGAGCTGTTTTTT.

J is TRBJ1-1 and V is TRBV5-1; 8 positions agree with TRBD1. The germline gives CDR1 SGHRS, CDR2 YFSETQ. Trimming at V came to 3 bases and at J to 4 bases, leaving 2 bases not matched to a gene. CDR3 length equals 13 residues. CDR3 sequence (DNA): TGCGCCAGCAGCTCGGACAGGGCCACTGAAGCTTTCTTT. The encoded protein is CASSSDRATEAFF. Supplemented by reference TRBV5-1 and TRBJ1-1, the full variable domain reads KAGVTQTPRYLIKTRGQQVTLSCSPISGHRSVSWYQQTPGQGLQFLFEYFSETQRNKGNFPGRFSGRQFSNSRSEMNVSTLELGDSALYLCASSSDRATEAFFGQGTRLTVV.

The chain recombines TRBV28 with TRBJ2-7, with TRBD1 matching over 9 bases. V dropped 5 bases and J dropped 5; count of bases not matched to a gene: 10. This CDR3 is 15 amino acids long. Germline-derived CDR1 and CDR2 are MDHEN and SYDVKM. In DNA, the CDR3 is TGTGCCAGCAGTGGCCGGGGACAGGGTCGACACGAGCAGTACTTC. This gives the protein CASSGRGQGRHEQYF. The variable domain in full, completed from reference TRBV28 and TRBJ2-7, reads DVKVTQSSRYLVKRTGEKVFLECVQDMDHENMFWYRQDPGLGLRLIYFSYDVKMKEKGDIPEGYSVSREKKERFSLILESASTNQTSMYLCASSGRGQGRHEQYFGPGTRLTVT.

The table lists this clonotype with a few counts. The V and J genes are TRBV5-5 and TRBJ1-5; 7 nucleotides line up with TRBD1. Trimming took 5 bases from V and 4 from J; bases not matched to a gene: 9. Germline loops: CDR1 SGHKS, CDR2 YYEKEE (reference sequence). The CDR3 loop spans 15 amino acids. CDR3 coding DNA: TGTGCCAGCAGTTTCGACAGGGTAAATAATCAGCCCCAGCATTTT. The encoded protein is CASSFDRVNNQPQHF.

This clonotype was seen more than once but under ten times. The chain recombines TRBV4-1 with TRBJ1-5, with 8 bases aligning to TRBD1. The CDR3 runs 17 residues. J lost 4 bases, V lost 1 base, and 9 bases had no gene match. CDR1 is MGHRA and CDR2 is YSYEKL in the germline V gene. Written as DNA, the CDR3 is TGCGCCAGCAGCCAAGGGCGGTCAGGGGGCGAGAATCAGCCCCAGCATTTT. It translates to CASSQGRSGGENQPQHF.

CDR3 residues: CSARDLQRDGGQSNTGELFF. The CDR3 DNA sequence: TGCAGTGCTAGAGATCTTCAGCGGGACGGGGGGCAAAGTAACACCGGGGAGCTGTTTTTT. This rearrangement joins TRBV20-1 to TRBJ2-2, with D possibly matching TRBD2 (7 bases). CDR1 and CDR2 from the germline V gene are DFQATT and SNEGSKA (reference sequence). Between the trimmed V and J ends, which lost 0 bases and 2 bases, there was a span of 25 bases. The CDR3 totals 20 residues.

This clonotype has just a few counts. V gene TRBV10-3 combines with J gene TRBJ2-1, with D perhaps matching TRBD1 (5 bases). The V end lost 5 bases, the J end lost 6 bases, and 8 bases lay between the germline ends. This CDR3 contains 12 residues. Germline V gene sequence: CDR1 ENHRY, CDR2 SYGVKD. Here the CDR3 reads CAISMTVNEQFF. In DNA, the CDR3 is TGTGCCATCAGTATGACAGTCAATGAGCAGTTCTTC.

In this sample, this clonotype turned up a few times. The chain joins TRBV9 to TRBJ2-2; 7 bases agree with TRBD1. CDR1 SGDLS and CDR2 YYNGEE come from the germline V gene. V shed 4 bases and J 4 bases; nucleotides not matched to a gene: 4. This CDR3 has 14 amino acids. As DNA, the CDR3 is TGTGCCAGCAGCTCAAGGGGGCCCACCGGGGAGCTGTTTTTT. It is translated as CASSSRGPTGELFF.

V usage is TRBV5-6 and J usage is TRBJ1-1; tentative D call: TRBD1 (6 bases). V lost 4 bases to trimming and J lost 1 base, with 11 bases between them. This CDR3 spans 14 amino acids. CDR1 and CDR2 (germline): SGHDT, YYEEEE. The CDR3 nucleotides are TGTGCCAGCAGCCACGGACAGAAGAACACTGAAGCTTTCTTT. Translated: CASSHGQKNTEAFF.

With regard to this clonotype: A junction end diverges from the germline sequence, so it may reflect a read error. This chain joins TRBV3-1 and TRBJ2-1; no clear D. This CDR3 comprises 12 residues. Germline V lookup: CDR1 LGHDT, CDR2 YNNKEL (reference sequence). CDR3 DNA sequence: TGTGCCAGCAGCCAAGCCTCGGCGAGCCTGGACTTC. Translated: CASSQASASLDF.

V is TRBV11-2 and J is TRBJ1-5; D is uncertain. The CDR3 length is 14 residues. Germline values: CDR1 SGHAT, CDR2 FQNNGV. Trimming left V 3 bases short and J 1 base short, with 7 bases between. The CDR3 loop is CASSLELSNQPQHF. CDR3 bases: TGTGCCAGCAGCTTGGAGTTGAGCAATCAGCCCCAGCATTTT.

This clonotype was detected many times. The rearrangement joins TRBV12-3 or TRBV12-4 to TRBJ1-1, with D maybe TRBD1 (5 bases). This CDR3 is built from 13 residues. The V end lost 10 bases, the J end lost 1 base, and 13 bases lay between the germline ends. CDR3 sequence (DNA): TGTGCCACCGGGCGGCAGGGGAACACTGAAGCTTTCTTT. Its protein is CATGRQGNTEAFF.

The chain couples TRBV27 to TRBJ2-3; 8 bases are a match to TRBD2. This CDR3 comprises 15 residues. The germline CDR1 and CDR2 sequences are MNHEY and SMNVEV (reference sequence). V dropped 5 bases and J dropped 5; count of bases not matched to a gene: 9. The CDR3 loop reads CASSPGGFTGDTQYF. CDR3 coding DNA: TGTGCCAGCAGTCCGGGGGGGTTCACGGGAGATACGCAGTATTTT.

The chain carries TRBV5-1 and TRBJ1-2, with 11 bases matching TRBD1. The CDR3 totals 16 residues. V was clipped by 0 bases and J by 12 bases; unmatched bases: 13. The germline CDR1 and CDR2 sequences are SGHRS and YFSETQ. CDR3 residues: CASSLGTGGARNGDTF. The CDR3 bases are TGCGCCAGCAGCTTGGGGACAGGGGGCGCACGGAATGGAGACACCTTC.

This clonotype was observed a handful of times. The CDR3 nucleotides read TGTGCCAGCAGCGTAGTTGGAGGGGGGAGCTCCTACAATGAGCAGTTCTTC. Its protein product is CASSVVGGGSSYNEQFF. The V gene is TRBV9, the J gene TRBJ2-1; D possibly uses TRBD1 or TRBD2 (6 bases each). The germline V and J ends were trimmed by 0 bases and 0 bases, with 13 bases remaining between them. The CDR3 loop spans 17 amino acids. Germline CDR1 is SGDLS and CDR2 is YYNGEE.

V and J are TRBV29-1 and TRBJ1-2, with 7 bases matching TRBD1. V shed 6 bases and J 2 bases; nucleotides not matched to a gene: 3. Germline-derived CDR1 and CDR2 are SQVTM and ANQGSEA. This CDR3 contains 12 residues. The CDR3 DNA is TGCAGCGTGGGGGACAGAAACTATGGCTACACCTTC. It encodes CSVGDRNYGYTF. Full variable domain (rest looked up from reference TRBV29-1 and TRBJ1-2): SAVISQKPSRDICQRGTSLTIQCQVDSQVTMMFWYRQQPGQSLTLIATANQGSEATYESGFVIDKFPISRPNLTFSTLTVSNMSPEDSSIYLCSVGDRNYGYTFGSGTRLTVV.

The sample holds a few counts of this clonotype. The CDR3 sequence: CASSNPGNTIYF. The CDR3 DNA is TGTGCCAGTTCTAACCCGGGAAACACCATATATTTT. This sequence joins TRBV6-5 and TRBJ1-3; D gene uncertain. Per the germline V gene, CDR1 is MNHEY and CDR2 is SVGAGI. V was shortened by 9 bases and J by 4 bases, with 10 bases between the two germline ends. The CDR3 contains 12 residues.

The CDR3 DNA follows: TGTGCCAGTAGTCTATTGGTCACGGCCAAAAACATTCAGTACTTC. Protein product: CASSLLVTAKNIQYF. J is TRBJ2-4 and V is TRBV19; D is unclear. From germline, CDR1 is LNHDA and CDR2 SQIVND (reference sequence). V was trimmed by 5 bases and J by 1 base, leaving 12 bases between them. The CDR3 spans 15 residues.